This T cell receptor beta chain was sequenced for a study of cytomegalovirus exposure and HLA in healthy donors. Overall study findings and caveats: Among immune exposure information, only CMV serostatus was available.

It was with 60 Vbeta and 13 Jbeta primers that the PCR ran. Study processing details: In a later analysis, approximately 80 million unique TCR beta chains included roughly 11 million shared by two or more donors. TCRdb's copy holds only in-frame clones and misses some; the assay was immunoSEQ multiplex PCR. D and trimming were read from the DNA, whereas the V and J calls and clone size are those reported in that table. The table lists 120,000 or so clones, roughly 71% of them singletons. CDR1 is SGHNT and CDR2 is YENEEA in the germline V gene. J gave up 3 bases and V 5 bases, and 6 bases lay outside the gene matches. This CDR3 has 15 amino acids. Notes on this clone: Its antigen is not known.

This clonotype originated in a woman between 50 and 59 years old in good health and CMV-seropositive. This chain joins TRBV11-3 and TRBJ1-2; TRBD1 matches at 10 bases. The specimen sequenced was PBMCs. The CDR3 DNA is TGTGCCAGCAGCGAACCCGGGACAGGGGACTATGGCTACACCTTC. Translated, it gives CASSEPGTGDYGYTF.